Here is one T cell receptor beta chain with its context. Its antigen remains unidentified. Naive CD8 populations comprised CD45RO-negative cells positively selected for CCR7, excluding terminally differentiated effector memory CD45RA+ cells. This CDR3 region has 15 residues. Germline V gene sequence: CDR1 SNHLY, CDR2 FYNNEI. The data were obtained in a study of shared clonotypes between healthy human individuals. Study observations and caveats: Shared clonotypes across all four donors exceeded non-shared ones in generation probability.

Only in-frame clones appear in the TCRdb table, and some are missing; sequencing was by immunoSEQ multiplex PCR. Of hundreds of thousands of clones listed, 85% to 95% are singletons. The source material was naive CD8+ T cells sorted from blood. The source is a woman in her 30s in good health. V and J are TRBV2 and TRBJ2-5, with D possibly being TRBD2 (6 bases). The DNA end is more similar to TRBJ2-7, so the J call may be wrong. The chain's CDR3 is CASSDARDFSYEQYF. The CDR3 region has the DNA TGTGCCAGCAGTGACGCGCGGGATTTCTCCTACGAGCAGTACTTC.